Each of the 9 T cell receptor beta chains below was sequenced from the same sample in a study of T cells after yellow fever vaccination. TCRdb fed the 5' RACE reads into MiXCR, producing one record per CDR3 protein. Among 450,000 to 550,000 distinct CDR3 sequences, roughly a fifth were seen once, and the ten largest hold about a sixth. The specimen was PBMCs, collected roughly 20 days after the first yellow fever vaccination. Receptors originate from a man aged 18 to 29 who received the YFV17D yellow fever vaccine.

This clonotype was counted only a few times. The chain uses TRBV4-1 and TRBJ1-1, with a tentative D call TRBD1 (5 bases). Trimming cost V 0 bases and J 7 bases, with 12 bases left between them. The CDR3 is 14 amino acids. Germline assignment: CDR1 MGHRA and CDR2 YSYEKL. The DNA of the CDR3 is TGCGCCAGCAGCCAAGATTTGGGGCCGTTTGAAGCTTTCTTT. Residues: CASSQDLGPFEAFF.

This clonotype was found a few times. The CDR3 DNA is TGTGCCATCAGTGAGTACGGGAACACTGAAGCTTTCTTT. This sequence encodes CAISEYGNTEAFF. The chain couples TRBV10-3 to TRBJ1-1; no firm D call. V was pared by 1 base and J by 1 base, with 4 bases between. The germline gives CDR1 ENHRY, CDR2 SYGVKD. This CDR3 comprises 13 residues.

This clonotype was detected only a few times. CDR3 DNA: TGTGCTAGTAAGGCTAGCGGGGACTACGAGCAGTACTTC. As protein: CASKASGDYEQYF. The chain couples TRBV12-5 to TRBJ2-7; 9 positions agree with TRBD2. Germline-derived CDR1 and CDR2 are LGHNT and FRNRAP. CDR3 size: 13 residues. The V and J ends lost 8 bases and 3 bases, in that order; junction bases with no gene match: 5.

J is TRBJ2-2 and V is TRBV6-2 or TRBV6-3; the D gene is possibly TRBD1 (6 bases). V was pared by 0 bases and J by 5 bases, with 10 bases between. This CDR3 comprises 15 residues. The germline gives CDR1 MNHEY, CDR2 SVGEGT. The CDR3 loop is CASSYSPGDTGELFF. CDR3 sequence (DNA): TGTGCCAGCAGTTACTCGCCAGGGGATACCGGGGAGCTGTTTTTT.

V and J are TRBV7-8 and TRBJ2-4; 7 nucleotides align to TRBD2. Germline CDR1 reads SGHVS; CDR2 reads FQNEAQ. The CDR3 runs 18 residues. V lost 5 bases to trimming and J lost 0 bases; unmatched junction nucleotides: 13. The CDR3 sequence: CASSPRLAKGVAKNIQYF. The CDR3 DNA is TGTGCCAGCAGCCCACGACTAGCTAAAGGGGTAGCCAAAAACATTCAGTACTTC.

This clonotype showed up many times. The gene calls are TRBV7-2 and TRBJ2-7, with 10 positions matching TRBD2. Germline V gene sequence: CDR1 SGHTA, CDR2 FQGNSA. The V segment lost 2 bases and the J segment 2 bases; nucleotides outside the gene matches: 3. The CDR3 covers 15 residues. The CDR3 is CASSLLAGAPYEQYF. In DNA, the CDR3 is TGTGCCAGCAGCTTACTAGCGGGGGCCCCCTACGAGCAGTACTTC. The variable domain in full, completed from reference TRBV7-2 and TRBJ2-7, reads GAGVSQSPSNKVTEKGKDVELRCDPISGHTALYWYRQSLGQGLEFLIYFQGNSAPDKSGLPSDRFSAERTGGSVSTLTIQRTQQEDSAVYLCASSLLAGAPYEQYFGPGTRLTVT.

This chain links TRBV6-5 with TRBJ2-2; a possible D gene is TRBD2 (6 bases). V lost 8 bases and J lost 6, with 16 bases in between. This CDR3 region has 14 residues. Germline V gives CDR1 MNHEY, CDR2 SVGAGI. This chain's CDR3 is CASDTSHRSGELFF. In DNA form, the CDR3 reads TGTGCCAGCGATACTAGCCACCGATCCGGGGAGCTGTTTTTT.

CDR3 sequence reads: CASSARVTGFGYTF. For the CDR3, the DNA is TGTGCCAGCAGCGCGCGGGTAACAGGGTTTGGCTACACCTTC. The rearrangement joins TRBV7-2 to TRBJ1-2; TRBD1 might be the D (6 bases). The CDR3 runs to 14 residues. The germline CDR1 and CDR2 sequences are SGHTA and FQGNSA. Trimming pared 5 bases from V and 7 bases from J, leaving 17 bases between. Using reference TRBV7-2 and TRBJ1-2 for the parts outside the CDR3, the full variable domain is GAGVSQSPSNKVTEKGKDVELRCDPISGHTALYWYRQSLGQGLEFLIYFQGNSAPDKSGLPSDRFSAERTGGSVSTLTIQRTQQEDSAVYLCASSARVTGFGYTFGSGTRLTVV.

This clonotype was observed a few times. The rearrangement links TRBV27 to TRBJ2-1, with TRBD2 matching 10 bases. CDR3 size: 14 residues. V shed 8 bases and J 1 base; nucleotides not matched to a gene: 2. Germline loops: CDR1 MNHEY, CDR2 SMNVEV (reference sequence). CDR3 protein: CASVSGGSYNEQFF. The CDR3 bases are TGTGCCAGCGTTAGCGGGGGGTCCTACAATGAGCAGTTCTTC.